The clone carrying this T cell receptor (beta chain) was seen just once. Antigen unknown. With 2 bases clipped from V and 4 bases from J, the junction kept 6 bases outside the gene matches. The CDR3 sequence is 15 residues long. Looked up from germline, CDR1 is MDHEN and CDR2 is SYDVKM. The data stem from a study of T cell responses to AZD1222 COVID-19 vaccine. Overall study results and limits: White British people made up most donors, females outnumbered males, and clonal diversity was possibly underestimated.

Libraries were prepared by immunoSEQ multiplex PCR; TCRdb keeps only in-frame clonotypes and omits some of them. The sample consists of around 120,000 clones, roughly 87% of them appearing once. The input for sequencing was peripheral blood, taken on day 0 of AZD1222 vaccination. The V call is TRBV28, the J call TRBJ2-7; 9 positions match TRBD1. This TCR was sampled from an adult in good health. CDR3: CASSLPGTGKYEQYF. CDR3 bases: TGTGCCAGCAGTTTACCCGGGACAGGGAAGTACGAGCAGTACTTC.